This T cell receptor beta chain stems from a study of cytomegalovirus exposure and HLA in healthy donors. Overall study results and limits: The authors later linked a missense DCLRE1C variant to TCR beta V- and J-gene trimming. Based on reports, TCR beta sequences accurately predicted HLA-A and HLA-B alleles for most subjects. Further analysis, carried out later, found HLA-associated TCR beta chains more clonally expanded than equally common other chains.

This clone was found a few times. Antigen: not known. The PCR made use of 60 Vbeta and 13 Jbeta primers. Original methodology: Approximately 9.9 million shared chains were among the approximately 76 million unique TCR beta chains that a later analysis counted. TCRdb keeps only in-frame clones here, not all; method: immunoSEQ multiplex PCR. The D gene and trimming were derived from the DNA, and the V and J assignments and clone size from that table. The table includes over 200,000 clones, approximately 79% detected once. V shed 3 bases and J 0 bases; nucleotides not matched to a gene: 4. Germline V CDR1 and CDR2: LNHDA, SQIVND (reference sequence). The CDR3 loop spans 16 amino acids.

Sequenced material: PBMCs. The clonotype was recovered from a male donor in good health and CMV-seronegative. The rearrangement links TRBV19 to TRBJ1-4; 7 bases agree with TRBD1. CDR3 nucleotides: TGTGCCAGTAGTATTGGACAGGCAGCAACTAATGAAAAACTGTTTTTT. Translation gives CASSIGQAATNEKLFF. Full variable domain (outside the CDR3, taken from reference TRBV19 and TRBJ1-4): DGGITQSPKYLFRKEGQNVTLSCEQNLNHDAMYWYRQDPGQGLRLIYYSQIVNDFQKGDIAEGYSVSREKKESFPLTVTSAQKNPTAFYLCASSIGQAATNEKLFFGSGTQLSVL.